This T cell receptor (beta chain) was retrieved from a study of T cells in Graves' hyperthyroidism and ophthalmopathy. RNA transcripts yielded amplified TCR beta CDR3 regions. A set of HTBI primers served as the primers for a first-round RT-PCR of the TCR CDR3. TCRdb processed the multiplex PCR reads anew with MiXCR; each CDR3 protein has one entry. The table shows under 450,000 distinct CDR3 sequences, with 15% to 19% occurring only once. Germline-derived CDR1 and CDR2 are MNHEY and SVGAGI. V was shortened by 2 bases and J by 4 bases, with 11 bases between the two germline ends. The CDR3 spans 15 residues. An absence of ophthalmopathy progression within 18 months meant stable Graves' hyperthyroidism. The patients, who ranged from 18 to 65 in age, presented with newly diagnosed hyperthyroidism lasting under 2 months. Out of over 7.5 ml of fresh peripheral blood came the PBMCs.

V and J are TRBV6-5 and TRBJ1-4, with D possibly matching TRBD1 (5 bases). Sequencing was done on a sample of blood. The receptor's source is a young woman with Graves' hyperthyroidism. The CDR3 DNA follows: TGTGCCAGCAGTTACGGGGTGGGGGGTAATGAAAAACTGTTTTTT. Translating it yields CASSYGVGGNEKLFF.